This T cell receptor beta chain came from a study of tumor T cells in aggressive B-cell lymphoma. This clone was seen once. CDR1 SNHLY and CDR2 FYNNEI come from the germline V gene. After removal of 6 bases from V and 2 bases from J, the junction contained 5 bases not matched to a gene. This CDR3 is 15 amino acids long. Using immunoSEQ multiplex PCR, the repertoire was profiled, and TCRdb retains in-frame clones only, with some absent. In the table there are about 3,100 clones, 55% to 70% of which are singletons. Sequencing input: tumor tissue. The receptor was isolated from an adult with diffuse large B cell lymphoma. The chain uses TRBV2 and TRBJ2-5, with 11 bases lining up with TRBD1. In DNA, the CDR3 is TGTGCCAGCAGAGGACAGGGGGCACGTCAAGAGACCCAGTACTTC. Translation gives CASRGQGARQETQYF.